Below, 27 T cell receptor beta chains from the same sample are listed, as sequenced in a study of cytomegalovirus exposure and HLA in healthy donors. With 60 Vbeta and 13 Jbeta primers, the PCR was carried out. Clones were sequenced by immunoSEQ multiplex PCR, and TCRdb holds only the in-frame ones, with some missing. The table lists about 78,000 clones, about three quarters of them singletons. Sequenced: PBMCs. These receptors all stem from a woman aged 40 to 50 in good health and CMV-seropositive.

The chain links TRBV10-3 to TRBJ2-5; TRBD1 matches at 7 bases. The CDR3 runs 14 residues. V shed 0 bases and J 2 bases; nucleotides not matched to a gene: 0. Germline-derived CDR1 and CDR2 are ENHRY and SYGVKD. This chain's CDR3 is CAISESTGQETQYF. DNA of the CDR3: TGTGCCATCAGTGAGTCGACAGGGCAAGAGACCCAGTACTTC.

The CDR3, as DNA: TGTGCCTGGCGAACAGGGAGGGGGGAAGCTTTCTTT. Residues: CAWRTGRGEAFF. This rearrangement joins TRBV30 to TRBJ1-1, with a tentative D call TRBD1 (6 bases). The germline V gene encodes CDR1 GTSNPN and CDR2 SVGIG (reference sequence). The V end was cut by 5 bases, the J end by 8 bases, with 15 bases between. The CDR3 spans 12 residues.

The chain links TRBV7-9 to TRBJ2-3; TRBD2 matches 10 bases. Trimming cost V 3 bases and J 5 bases; bases outside gene matches: 11. CDR3 length: 17 amino acids. The germline V gene encodes CDR1 SEHNR and CDR2 FQNEAQ (reference sequence). The CDR3 nucleotides read TGTGCCAGCAGCTTCTACGGGACTAGCGCTGGAGGAGATACGCAGTATTTT. The encoded protein is CASSFYGTSAGGDTQYF.

V and J are TRBV30 and TRBJ2-1, with a weak D call TRBD2 (6 bases). Germline V gives CDR1 GTSNPN, CDR2 SVGIG (reference sequence). The CDR3 contains 15 residues. V lost 5 bases, J lost 9 bases, and 23 bases lay in between. The CDR3 region has the DNA TGTGCCTGGCACTTGGGACTGGGAAGCGGCGGTGAGCAGTTCTTC. Residues: CAWHLGLGSGGEQFF.

The chain couples TRBV28 to TRBJ1-3; D not certain. The V gene's germline CDR1 is MDHEN and CDR2 SYDVKM. The CDR3 runs 14 residues. Trimming stripped 2 bases from V and 5 bases from J, with 10 bases between. CDR3 protein: CASSLRSQRNTIYF. CDR3 coding DNA: TGTGCCAGCAGTTTAAGGAGTCAGAGAAACACCATATATTTT.

The chain employs TRBV5-4 and TRBJ2-3; TRBD1 is a possible D gene (5 bases). Trimming stripped 2 bases from V and 4 bases from J, with 8 bases between. Germline-derived CDR1 and CDR2 are SGHNT and YYREEE (reference sequence). The CDR3 runs to 13 residues. The CDR3 loop is CASSFGRADTQYF. CDR3 bases: TGTGCCAGCAGCTTTGGCAGGGCAGATACGCAGTATTTT.

The chain links TRBV5-6 to TRBJ1-6; TRBD1 might be the D (5 bases). The CDR3 covers 15 residues. V lost 5 bases, J lost 9 bases, and 18 bases lay in between. In germline, CDR1 is SGHDT, CDR2 YYEEEE. CDR3 protein: CASSYSGTKASPLHF. CDR3 bases: TGTGCCAGCAGTTATTCCGGGACTAAAGCTTCACCCCTCCACTTT.

The CDR3 sequence: CASSPLTGYGGELFF. For the CDR3, the DNA is TGTGCCAGCTCACCCCTAACAGGGTATGGCGGGGAGCTGTTTTTT. The rearrangement uses TRBV18 and TRBJ2-2; perhaps TRBD1 as D (6 bases). Trimming cost V 3 bases and J 7 bases, with 15 bases left between them. Germline CDR1 and CDR2: KGHSH and LQKENI. The CDR3 loop spans 15 amino acids.

The chain is built from TRBV5-1 and TRBJ1-5; D may be TRBD1 (5 bases). Trimming removed 2 bases from V and 1 base from J, with 10 bases in between. Germline-derived CDR1 and CDR2 are SGHRS and YFSETQ. The CDR3 is 15 amino acids. The CDR3 region has the DNA TGCGCCAGCAGCTTACGTCCAGGGAGCAATCAGCCCCAGCATTTT. Its translation: CASSLRPGSNQPQHF.

The chain combines TRBV5-1 with TRBJ2-1; D is perhaps TRBD1 (5 bases). The germline V gene encodes CDR1 SGHRS and CDR2 YFSETQ. Trimming took 3 bases from V and 2 from J, leaving 12 bases between them. The CDR3 covers 15 residues. The CDR3 loop is CASSSRPGTYNEQFF. CDR3 sequence (DNA): TGCGCCAGCAGCTCCAGGCCAGGGACCTACAATGAGCAGTTCTTC.

Note on this clone: The identical CDR3 is also encoded by other nucleotide sequences in the sample. The V and J genes are TRBV5-1 and TRBJ2-5, with TRBD2 matching 10 bases. Germline V CDR1 and CDR2: SGHRS, YFSETQ. The CDR3 is made up of 16 amino acids. V gave up 4 bases and J gave up 5 bases; unmatched junction bases: 11. CDR3 loop: CASSRLSSGSGETQYF. CDR3 bases: TGCGCCAGCAGCCGGCTTTCTAGCGGGAGTGGGGAGACCCAGTACTTC.

The chain recombines TRBV28 with TRBJ1-5, with 8 bases identical to TRBD1. Germline CDR1 and CDR2: MDHEN and SYDVKM. The CDR3 is 15 residues long. Trimming took 8 bases from V and 4 from J; bases not matched to a gene: 10. The CDR3 DNA reads as TGTGCCAGCCTAATGAACAGGGGGTCTAATCAGCCCCAGCATTTT. Encoded protein: CASLMNRGSNQPQHF.

This chain uses TRBV10-3 with TRBJ2-7; a weak D match, TRBD2 (5 bases). Germline V lookup: CDR1 ENHRY, CDR2 SYGVKD. V lost 3 bases to trimming and J lost 3 bases, with 18 bases between them. This CDR3 spans 16 amino acids. In nucleotides, the CDR3 is TGTGCCATCAGTGACTTGGTGGGAGAGGTGGGCTACGAGCAGTACTTC. Its protein product is CAISDLVGEVGYEQYF.

J is TRBJ2-7 and V is TRBV28; D gene unclear. Germline values: CDR1 MDHEN, CDR2 SYDVKM. V lost 7 bases to trimming and J lost 4 bases, with 8 bases between them. The CDR3 sequence is 11 residues long. In DNA, the CDR3 is TGTGCCAGCAACCGAGAGTACGAGCAGTACTTC. This sequence encodes CASNREYEQYF.

The rearrangement links TRBV18 to TRBJ1-1; 7 nucleotides line up with TRBD1. J lost 0 bases, V lost 3 bases, and 10 bases had no gene match. The germline CDR1 and CDR2 sequences are KGHSH and LQKENI. The CDR3 length is 17 residues. For the CDR3, the DNA is TGTGCCAGCTCACCCTCTGACAGGGTCAGGATGAACACTGAAGCTTTCTTT. This codes for CASSPSDRVRMNTEAFF.

The V and J genes are TRBV29-1 and TRBJ1-1; D gene unclear. Germline-derived CDR1 and CDR2 are SQVTM and ANQGSEA. V was shortened by 4 bases and J by 7 bases, with 7 bases between the two germline ends. This CDR3 spans 10 amino acids. CDR3 region: CSVVYREAFF. The CDR3 nucleotides are TGCAGCGTTGTTTATCGTGAAGCTTTCTTT.

The gene calls are TRBV19 and TRBJ2-7, with 9 bases matching TRBD1. Losses at the gene ends were 3 bases for V and 6 bases for J; bases not matched to a gene: 6. The length of the CDR3 is 14 residues. Germline CDR1 is LNHDA and CDR2 is SQIVND (reference sequence). The CDR3 DNA reads TGTGCCAGTAGTATTGGGACAGGGAGCGCCGAGCAGTACTTC. Amino acids: CASSIGTGSAEQYF. Together with reference TRBV19 and TRBJ2-7, the CDR3 gives the full variable domain: DGGITQSPKYLFRKEGQNVTLSCEQNLNHDAMYWYRQDPGQGLRLIYYSQIVNDFQKGDIAEGYSVSREKKESFPLTVTSAQKNPTAFYLCASSIGTGSAEQYFGPGTRLTVT.

This sequence joins TRBV15 and TRBJ2-1, with D possibly TRBD1 on 6 matching bases. Germline V lookup: CDR1 LNHNV, CDR2 YYDKDF (reference sequence). The CDR3 loop spans 15 amino acids. Trimming pared 0 bases from V and 6 bases from J, leaving 12 bases between. The CDR3 protein is CATSRDLWGLNEQFF. The CDR3 DNA follows: TGTGCCACCAGCAGAGATCTCTGGGGGCTCAATGAGCAGTTCTTC.

The gene calls are TRBV15 and TRBJ1-1, with 10 bases lining up with TRBD1. There are 15 residues in the CDR3. J was trimmed by 5 bases and V by 3 bases; bases with no gene match: 6. Germline CDR1 LNHNV, CDR2 YYDKDF (reference sequence). In nucleotides, the CDR3 is TGTGCCACCAGCAGGGGACAGGGGCGGGGGACTGAAGCTTTCTTT. It yields the protein CATSRGQGRGTEAFF.

The chain recombines TRBV10-3 with TRBJ1-1, with D possibly matching TRBD1 (6 bases). Deletions cut 2 bases from V and 7 bases from J, with 17 bases between. CDR1 and CDR2 from the germline V gene are ENHRY and SYGVKD. The CDR3 is 15 residues long. The CDR3 protein is CAISEEMGAPNEAFF. The CDR3 nucleotides read TGTGCCATCAGTGAGGAAATGGGGGCCCCCAATGAAGCTTTCTTT.

This sequence joins TRBV28 and TRBJ1-1; D uncertain. CDR1 and CDR2 from the germline V gene are MDHEN and SYDVKM. The CDR3 covers 13 residues. The ends were cut back, 8 bases at V and 8 bases at J, with 18 bases in the middle. CDR3 bases: TGTGCCAGCCGCTCCGGGGAGCTGTTCGAAGCTTTCTTT. Its protein product is CASRSGELFEAFF.

The rearrangement joins TRBV10-2 to TRBJ2-1; weak D call: TRBD2 (5 bases). This CDR3 has 16 residues. Trimming shortened V by 7 bases and J by 7 bases, and 23 bases separated the two germline ends. The germline V gene encodes CDR1 WSHSY and CDR2 SAAADI. CDR3 coding DNA: TGCGCCAGCACCGGGTCCTCAGGTAGCGAACGGAATGAGCAGTTCTTC. This translates into CASTGSSGSERNEQFF.

A remark on this clone: Other DNA variants within this sample encode the same CDR3. The gene calls are TRBV5-1 and TRBJ2-3; no firm D call. This CDR3 has 14 residues. Germline V gives CDR1 SGHRS, CDR2 YFSETQ. V dropped 0 bases and J dropped 0 bases, with 5 bases sitting between them. The CDR3 reads CASSLGTSTDTQYF. CDR3 DNA: TGCGCCAGCAGCTTGGGTACTAGCACAGATACGCAGTATTTT. Looking up the rest from reference TRBV5-1 and TRBJ2-3 gives the full variable domain: KAGVTQTPRYLIKTRGQQVTLSCSPISGHRSVSWYQQTPGQGLQFLFEYFSETQRNKGNFPGRFSGRQFSNSRSEMNVSTLELGDSALYLCASSLGTSTDTQYFGPGTRLTVL.

This chain joins TRBV27 and TRBJ1-5; the D gene is possibly TRBD1 (6 bases). Trimming left V 3 bases short and J 5 bases short, with 8 bases between. Germline V gene lookup returns CDR1 MNHEY and CDR2 SMNVEV (reference sequence). This CDR3 contains 13 residues. The CDR3 nucleotides read TGTGCCAGCAGTTTCGGGGGGCATCAGCCCCAGCATTTT. Protein product: CASSFGGHQPQHF.

This chain joins TRBV28 and TRBJ1-1; possible D gene TRBD1, 6 bases. Germline CDR1 is MDHEN and CDR2 is SYDVKM. Trimming took 5 bases from V and 0 from J, leaving 22 bases between them. The CDR3 has 18 residues. Here the CDR3 reads CASSGTNRGWYMNTEAFF. The CDR3 DNA sequence: TGTGCCAGCAGTGGGACAAATAGGGGGTGGTACATGAACACTGAAGCTTTCTTT.

V is TRBV6-5 and J is TRBJ2-1; the match to TRBD2 covers 12 bases. The length of the CDR3 is 15 residues. Germline CDR1 reads MNHEY; CDR2 reads SVGAGI. J gave up 7 bases and V 4 bases, and 5 bases lay outside the gene matches. The CDR3 sequence is CASSSLAGGRNEQFF. CDR3 DNA: TGTGCCAGCAGTTCCCTAGCGGGAGGGAGGAATGAGCAGTTCTTC.

The V call is TRBV6-5, the J call TRBJ1-6, with D perhaps matching TRBD1 (6 bases). Germline V gene lookup returns CDR1 MNHEY and CDR2 SVGAGI. V was cut by 4 bases and J by 8 bases, with 12 bases left in between. This CDR3 is 14 amino acids long. The CDR3: CASSSPTGYSPLHF. The CDR3 nucleotides are TGTGCCAGCAGTTCCCCTACAGGGTATTCACCCCTCCACTTT.